The rows below give T cell receptor beta chains drawn from one sample of a study of blood T cell repertoires in COVID-19. Repertoires were generated with immunoSEQ multiplex PCR, while TCRdb's copy carries only in-frame clones and drops some. The sample has a few hundred thousand clones; 70% to 90% are singletons. The sample consisted of peripheral blood. Receptors originate from a woman younger than 45 with COVID-19, enrolled during active disease. The CDR3 runs from the conserved cysteine through the conserved F or W. D genes are given only for firm matches. Not all rows give a size; the values are once, few, many and, for expanded clones, a class.

TRBJ2-6,TRBV28,-,-,CASSSRFTGANVLTF,TGTGCCAGCAGTTCCAGGTTTACCGGGGCCAACGTCCTGACTTTC
TRBJ1-1,TRBV7-2,-,-,CASSPQGISTEAFF,TGTGCCAGCAGCCCTCAGGGAATATCCACTGAAGCTTTCTTT
TRBJ1-2,TRBV6-2/TRBV6-3,-,-,CASSYTGRAYGYTF,TGTGCCAGCAGTTACACAGGGCGTGCCTATGGCTACACCTTC
TRBJ1-6,TRBV6-6,TRBD1,-,CASSGQGQNSPLHF,TGTGCCAGCAGTGGACAGGGTCAGAATTCACCCCTCCACTTT
TRBJ2-2,TRBV2,-,few,CASNPQRAGELFF,TGTGCCAGCAACCCCCAACGGGCCGGGGAGCTGTTTTTT
TRBJ2-1,TRBV10-1,-,-,CASSESWLAGLGEQFF,TGCGCCAGCAGTGAGTCGTGGCTAGCAGGCTTGGGTGAGCAGTTCTTC
TRBJ2-4,TRBV13,-,-,CASSFGRPGNIQYF,TGTGCCAGCAGCTTTGGTCGACCGGGAAACATTCAGTACTTC
TRBJ1-5,TRBV7-2,-,-,CASSLGSINQPQHF,TGTGCCAGCAGCTTGGGCAGCATTAATCAGCCCCAGCATTTT
TRBJ2-2,TRBV19,TRBD2,-,CASSIGALAGAGELFF,TGTGCCAGTAGTATAGGGGCCCTAGCGGGGGCCGGGGAGCTGTTTTTT
TRBJ2-7,TRBV28,TRBD2,-,CASKDGTNYEQYF,TGTGCCAGCAAGGACGGGACTAACTACGAGCAGTACTTC
TRBJ1-5,TRBV15,-,-,CATSRDQGNNNQPQHF,TGTGCCACCAGCAGAGATCAGGGGAATAACAATCAGCCCCAGCATTTT
TRBJ2-3,TRBV24-1,TRBD2,-,CASRGGDDTDTQYF,TGTGCCTCCCGGGGGGGGGACGACACAGATACGCAGTATTTT
TRBJ2-1,TRBV4-3,TRBD1,once,CASSHLGQGAYEQFF,TGCGCCAGCAGCCACCTGGGACAGGGGGCATATGAGCAGTTCTTC
TRBJ1-4,TRBV28,TRBD1,few,CASSTRWTGAGGKLFF,TGTGCCAGCAGTACCCGGTGGACAGGGGCCGGTGGAAAACTGTTTTTT
TRBJ2-7,TRBV4-1,TRBD1,-,CASSPGQGAYEQYF,TGCGCCAGCAGCCCCGGACAGGGGGCATACGAGCAGTACTTC
TRBJ2-5,TRBV6-1,-,-,CASSEWPRGSDQETQYF,TGTGCCAGCAGTGAATGGCCCCGGGGGTCGGATCAAGAGACCCAGTACTTC
TRBJ2-1,TRBV12-5,TRBD2,once,CASGLVPLAAASYNEQFF,TGTGCTAGTGGTTTGGTCCCGCTAGCGGCGGCGTCCTACAATGAGCAGTTCTTC
TRBJ1-1,TRBV5-1,-,once,CASSEGREGAEAFF,TGCGCCAGCAGCGAGGGAAGGGAAGGTGCTGAAGCTTTCTTT
TRBJ2-3,TRBV19,-,-,CASSMTPFTDTQYF,TGTGCCAGTAGTATGACACCCTTCACAGATACGCAGTATTTT
TRBJ1-5,TRBV2,TRBD1,-,CASSVEDRVGNQPQHF,TGTGCCAGCAGTGTCGAGGACAGGGTTGGCAATCAGCCCCAGCATTTT
TRBJ2-1,TRBV11-3,TRBD2,-,CASSAGLAGYEQFF,TGTGCCAGCAGCGCAGGACTAGCGGGCTATGAGCAGTTCTTC